One and the same sample provided the 8 T cell receptor beta chains below, sequenced in a study of shared clonotypes between healthy human individuals. Here immunoSEQ multiplex PCR was the method, and the copy in TCRdb shows in-frame clones only, minus some. The data show approximately 1,500,000 clones, roughly 96% seen once. Sequencing was done on a sample of naive CD4+ T cells sorted from blood. Subset described: CD45RA+ positively selected. The receptors were gathered from a man aged 30 to 39 in good health.

This chain links TRBV7-8 with TRBJ1-3; the D is unclear. Deletions cut 5 bases from V and 0 bases from J, with 5 bases between. The germline V gene has CDR1 SGHVS and CDR2 FQNEAQ. The CDR3 sequence is 13 residues long. The CDR3, as DNA: TGTGCCAGCAGCCCAAGCTCTGGAAACACCATATATTTT. This sequence encodes CASSPSSGNTIYF.

This sequence joins TRBV10-3 and TRBJ2-3; perhaps TRBD2 as D (6 bases). V dropped 7 bases and J dropped 3 bases, with 32 bases sitting between them. There are 20 residues in the CDR3. The germline V gene encodes CDR1 ENHRY and CDR2 SYGVKD. CDR3 sequence reads: CAIIHSRGIRNRSVTDTQYF. CDR3 DNA sequence: TGTGCCATCATCCACTCCCGGGGGATCAGAAACCGTTCCGTGACAGATACGCAGTATTTT.

This rearrangement joins TRBV28 to TRBJ2-2, with D perhaps matching TRBD2 (5 bases). Trimming pared 6 bases from V and 6 bases from J, leaving 14 bases between. The CDR3 totals 14 residues. CDR1 and CDR2 from the germline V gene are MDHEN and SYDVKM. CDR3 protein: CASSPAGPAGELFF. The CDR3 coding sequence is TGTGCCAGCAGCCCCGCGGGCCCCGCCGGGGAGCTGTTTTTT.

This rearrangement joins TRBV10-3 to TRBJ1-4; no reliable D call. This CDR3 contains 14 residues. V gave up 6 bases and J gave up 8 bases, with 16 bases separating them. Germline lookup yields CDR1 ENHRY and CDR2 SYGVKD. The CDR3 coding sequence is TGTGCCATCAGCTGGTCCAGGATCGAAGAAAAACTGTTTTTT. Translating gives CAISWSRIEEKLFF.

The rearrangement uses TRBV5-1 and TRBJ1-1, with a tentative D call TRBD1 (5 bases). The CDR3 length is 14 residues. Germline CDR1 SGHRS, CDR2 YFSETQ. V was trimmed by 4 bases and J by 0 bases, leaving 10 bases between them. CDR3 sequence (DNA): TGCGCCAGCAGCAAGGAGACAGTGAACACTGAAGCTTTCTTT. The encoded protein is CASSKETVNTEAFF.

Of note for this clone: In the same sample, other DNA sequences code for this CDR3. The DNA of the CDR3 is TGTGCCAGCAGCTTAACTTTATACGAGCAGTACTTC. Amino acid sequence: CASSLTLYEQYF. The J gene is TRBJ2-7, the V gene TRBV7-9, with D uncertain. The CDR3 sequence is 12 residues long. The V and J ends lost 2 bases and 4 bases respectively, with 6 bases between them. CDR1 and CDR2 from the germline V gene are SEHNR and FQNEAQ (reference sequence).

This chain connects TRBV7-9 to TRBJ2-2; the D gene is possibly TRBD1 (6 bases). Germline values: CDR1 SEHNR, CDR2 FQNEAQ (reference sequence). The CDR3 has 13 residues. Trimming removed 4 bases from V and 9 bases from J, with 12 bases in between. CDR3 nucleotide sequence: TGTGCCAGCAGCTCCCCGCAGGGGAGGGAGCTGTTTTTT. Translated, it gives CASSSPQGRELFF.

The chain has TRBV18 and TRBJ2-2, with TRBD1 matching 9 bases. The CDR3 extends over 18 amino acids. The trim removed 3 bases at V and 1 base at J, leaving 9 bases unmatched. Per germline, CDR1 KGHSH and CDR2 LQKENI. The CDR3: CASSPSETGGMNTGELFF. The DNA for the CDR3 is TGTGCCAGCTCACCCTCCGAGACAGGGGGTATGAACACCGGGGAGCTGTTTTTT.